The entry below describes one T cell receptor beta chain. The data originate from a study of shared clonotypes between healthy human individuals. The assay was immunoSEQ multiplex PCR, and TCRdb's table has in-frame clones only and misses some. Of roughly 850,000 clones listed, roughly 96% are singletons. Naive CD8 cells were CD45RO-negative, positively selected for CCR7, excluding terminally differentiated effector memory CD45RA+ cells. The CDR3 totals 14 residues. CDR1 SGDLS and CDR2 YYNGEE come from the germline V gene. V gave up 6 bases and J gave up 3 bases, with 14 bases separating them. Specimen: naive CD8+ T cells sorted from blood. V gene TRBV9 combines with J gene TRBJ2-3; D remains unclear. The sequence came from a man in his thirties or forties in good health. In DNA, the CDR3 is TGTGCCAGCACAGACCGACCGAAGACAGATACGCAGTATTTT. Its translation is CASTDRPKTDTQYF.